This TCR beta chain emerged from a study of T-cell reconstitution after alpha-beta-depleted transplantation in children. From germline, CDR1 is MNHEY and CDR2 SMNVEV (reference sequence). Trimming shortened V by 7 bases and J by 4 bases, and 16 bases separated the two germline ends. This CDR3 spans 14 amino acids. As it was prepared, the TCRbeta library received unique molecular identifiers. TCRdb fed the PCR reads into MiXCR, producing one record per CDR3 protein. Of a few hundred thousand distinct CDR3 sequences listed, about 11% are singletons. The TCR sequence derives from a human donor who donated a stem cell graft to a child with acute myeloid leukemia. The source material was PBMCs from the stem cell graft donor, sampled from the stem cell graft. The J gene is TRBJ2-5, the V gene TRBV27, with D perhaps matching TRBD2 (5 bases). The CDR3 region has the DNA TGTGCCAGCAAACCGGGAACAGAGCTAGAGACCCAGTACTTC. Translated: CASKPGTELETQYF.